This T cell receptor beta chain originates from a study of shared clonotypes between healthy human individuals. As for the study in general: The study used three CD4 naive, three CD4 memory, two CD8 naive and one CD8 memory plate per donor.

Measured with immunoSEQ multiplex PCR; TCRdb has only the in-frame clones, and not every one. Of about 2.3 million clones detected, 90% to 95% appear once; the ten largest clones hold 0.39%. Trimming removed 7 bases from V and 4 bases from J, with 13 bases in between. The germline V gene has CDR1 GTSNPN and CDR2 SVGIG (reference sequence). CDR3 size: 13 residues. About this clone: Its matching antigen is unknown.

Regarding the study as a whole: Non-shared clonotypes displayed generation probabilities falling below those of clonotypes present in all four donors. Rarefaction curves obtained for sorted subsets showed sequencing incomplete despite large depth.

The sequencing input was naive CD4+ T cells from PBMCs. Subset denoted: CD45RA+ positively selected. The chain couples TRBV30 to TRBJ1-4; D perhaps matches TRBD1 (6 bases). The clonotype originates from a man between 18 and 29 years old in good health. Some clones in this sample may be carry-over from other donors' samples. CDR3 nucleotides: TGTGCCTTTCACAGGGCCTATAATGAAAAACTGTTTTTT. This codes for CAFHRAYNEKLFF.